The T cell receptor (beta chain) under discussion was sequenced for a study of metastatic and nonmetastatic thyroid tumors. Overall study context: Repertoires from malignant and benign thyroid patients were compared across blood and tumor or nodule tissue.

Per the study methods: Clinicopathological groups differed in CDR3, with these differences serving to build a distant-metastasis classifier for papillary thyroid cancer. TCRdb reanalyzed the PCR reads with MiXCR. Here the V and J calls rest on TCRdb's processing, not on the authors' analysis. Found here are about 23,000 clones, around 25% of them singletons; the top ten hold about 12%. The CDR3 loop spans 14 amino acids. V lost 5 bases and J lost 5; bases outside the gene matches: 6. The germline CDR1 and CDR2 sequences are LNHDA and SQIVND (reference sequence). No treatment of any kind had been given to any patient before thyroid surgery.

This chain uses TRBV19 with TRBJ2-1, with 7 bases identical to TRBD2. The sequenced material came from tumor tissue. This sequence was found in a male donor with papillary thyroid cancer or a benign thyroid nodule (not recorded which). Some clones in this sample may be carry-over from other donors' samples. As DNA, the CDR3 is TGTGCCAGTAGTCCGGCAGGACTAGACAATGAGCAGTTCTTC. It is translated as CASSPAGLDNEQFF.